What follows is one T cell receptor (beta chain) and its context. The data derive from a study of cytomegalovirus exposure and HLA in healthy donors. Study-level information: For the approximately 400 genotyped donors, more than 65% fell within the Caucasian-associated ancestry cluster.

The study ran its PCR with 60 Vbeta and 13 Jbeta primers. Study processing details: Unique TCR beta chains totaled roughly 80 million in a later count, with roughly 10 million of them shared. This table comes from immunoSEQ multiplex PCR, and its TCRdb copy is limited to in-frame clones, with some not included. Clone size and the V and J calls come from that table; the DNA yielded D and trimming. The profile covers around 80,000 clones, with 70% to 85% appearing a single time and over 8% taken by the ten largest. Healthy individuals who donated bone marrow served as the donors. The material sequenced was PBMCs. The sequence was obtained from a man aged 40-50 years in good health and CMV-seropositive.

In nucleotides, the CDR3 is TGTGCCAGCTCAGCTGGGGCTAGCGGGGGCGGCAATGAGCAGTTCTTC. Translation: CASSAGASGGGNEQFF. This chain joins TRBV18 and TRBJ2-1; 10 bases map to TRBD2. J lost 6 bases, V lost 5 bases, and 10 bases had no gene match. The CDR3 totals 16 residues. The germline V gene has CDR1 KGHSH and CDR2 LQKENI.